The TCR beta chain under discussion was sequenced for a study of blood T cell repertoires in COVID-19. Trimming pared 2 bases from V and 5 bases from J, leaving 10 bases between. CDR3 length: 14 residues. Per germline, CDR1 MNHEY and CDR2 SVGAGI. Ages ranged from roughly 18 to 100 years, with residence in more than 20 US areas. The data were produced by immunoSEQ multiplex PCR, yet TCRdb's version contains in-frame clones alone and is incomplete. This table has about 170,000 clones, less than 80% appearing once. The sequenced sample was PBMCs or T cells enriched from blood (not recorded which). The sequence came from a woman in her 70s in a cohort exposed to, infected with or recovered from COVID-19 (not recorded which). The chain recombines TRBV6-5 with TRBJ2-4; D uncertain. The CDR3 nucleotides read TGTGCCAGCAGTTACCGGTCGCCTCAAAACATTCAGTACTTC. Protein product: CASSYRSPQNIQYF.